This T cell receptor (beta chain) was identified in a study of CD8+ T cells in alopecia areata. Study-wide points: Tofacitinib significantly brought down scalp clonality and expanded CD8+ clones among top 100.

Following RNA extraction, reverse transcription yielded cDNA that acted as the sequencing template. Using immunoSEQ multiplex PCR, the repertoire was profiled, and TCRdb retains in-frame clones only, with some absent. The data hold around 110,000 clones, with 80% to 85% observed a single time. On this clone: No antigen is known for it.

The CDR3 is 15 amino acids. Germline V gene lookup returns CDR1 SEHNR and CDR2 FQNEAQ (reference sequence). J was trimmed by 5 bases and V by 6 bases; bases with no gene match: 7. As for treatment: oral pan-JAK inhibitor, 5-10 mg twice daily. This specimen was CD8+ T cells sorted from blood, taken at week 24, from a patient treated with tofacitinib. The TCR sequence derives from a human donor with alopecia areata. The chain employs TRBV7-9 and TRBJ2-2; 9 bases line up with TRBD1. Written as DNA, the CDR3 is TGTGCCAGCAGTCCGGACAGGGGCAGTACCGGGGAGCTGTTTTTT. Its translation: CASSPDRGSTGELFF.